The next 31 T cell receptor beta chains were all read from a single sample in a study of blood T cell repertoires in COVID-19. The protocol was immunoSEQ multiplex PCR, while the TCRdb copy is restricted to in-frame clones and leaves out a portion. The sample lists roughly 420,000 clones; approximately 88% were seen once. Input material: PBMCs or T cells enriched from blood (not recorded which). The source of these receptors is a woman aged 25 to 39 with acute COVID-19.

In DNA form, the CDR3 reads TGTGCCAGCAGTCGGCAGGGCGATTCACCCCTCCACTTT. Its translation: CASSRQGDSPLHF. V gene TRBV6-4 combines with J gene TRBJ1-6, with TRBD1 as a possible D gene (5 bases). CDR1 is MRHNA, CDR2 SNTAGT, per germline. The CDR3 loop spans 13 amino acids. The V end lost 5 bases, the J end lost 8 bases, and 10 bases lay between the germline ends.

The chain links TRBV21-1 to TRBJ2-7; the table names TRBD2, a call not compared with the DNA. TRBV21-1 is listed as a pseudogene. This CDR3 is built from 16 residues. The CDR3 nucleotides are TGTGCCAGCAGCACCTTTTCCGCGGGGGGACCCTACGAGCAGTACTTC. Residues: CASSTFSAGGPYEQYF.

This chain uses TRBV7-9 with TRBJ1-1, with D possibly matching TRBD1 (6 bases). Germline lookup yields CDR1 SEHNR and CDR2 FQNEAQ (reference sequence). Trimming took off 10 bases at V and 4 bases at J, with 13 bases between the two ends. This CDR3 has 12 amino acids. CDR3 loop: CATAQGFTEAFF. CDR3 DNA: TGTGCCACTGCCCAGGGGTTCACTGAAGCTTTCTTT.

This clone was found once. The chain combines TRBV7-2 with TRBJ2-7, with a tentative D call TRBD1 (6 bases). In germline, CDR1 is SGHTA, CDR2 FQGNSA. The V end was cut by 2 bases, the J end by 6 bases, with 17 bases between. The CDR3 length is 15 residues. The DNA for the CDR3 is TGTGCCAGCAGCTTACCCCGGGCAGGGGCATTCGAGCAGTACTTC. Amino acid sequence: CASSLPRAGAFEQYF.

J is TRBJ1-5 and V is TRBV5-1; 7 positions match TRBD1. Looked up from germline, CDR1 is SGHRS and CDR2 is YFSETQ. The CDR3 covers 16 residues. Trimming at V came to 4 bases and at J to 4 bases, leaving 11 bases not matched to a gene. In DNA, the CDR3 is TGCGCCAGCAGCCCTAGTGGGGACAGAGGGAATCAGCCCCAGCATTTT. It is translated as CASSPSGDRGNQPQHF.

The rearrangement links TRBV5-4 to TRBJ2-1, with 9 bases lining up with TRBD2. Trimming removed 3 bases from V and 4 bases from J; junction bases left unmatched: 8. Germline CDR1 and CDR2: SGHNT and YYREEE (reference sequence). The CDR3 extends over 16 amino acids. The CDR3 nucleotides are TGTGCCAGCAGCTCGGGGGGACTAGCCGGATACAATGAGCAGTTCTTC. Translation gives CASSSGGLAGYNEQFF.

For the CDR3, the DNA is TGTGCCATCGGGCTTGGGACAGGGAACACAGATACGCAGTATTTT. Protein product: CAIGLGTGNTDTQYF. This rearrangement joins TRBV10-3 to TRBJ2-3; 9 nucleotides line up with TRBD1. CDR1 is ENHRY, CDR2 SYGVKD, per germline. The ends lost 8 bases at V and 2 bases at J; junction bases unmatched: 8. The CDR3 is 15 residues long.

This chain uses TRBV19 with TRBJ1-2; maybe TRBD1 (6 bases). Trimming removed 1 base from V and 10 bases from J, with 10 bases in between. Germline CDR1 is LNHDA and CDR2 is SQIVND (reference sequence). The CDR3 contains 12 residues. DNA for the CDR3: TGTGCCAGTAGTATAGGTTCAGGGGTCTACACCTTC. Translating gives CASSIGSGVYTF.

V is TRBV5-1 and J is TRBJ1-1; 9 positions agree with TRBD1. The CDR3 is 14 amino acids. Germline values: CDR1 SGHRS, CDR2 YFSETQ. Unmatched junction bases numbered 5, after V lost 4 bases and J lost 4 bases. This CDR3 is CASSRTGAGTEAFF. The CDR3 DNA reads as TGCGCCAGCAGCCGGACAGGGGCTGGCACTGAAGCTTTCTTT. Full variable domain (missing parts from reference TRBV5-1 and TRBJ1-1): KAGVTQTPRYLIKTRGQQVTLSCSPISGHRSVSWYQQTPGQGLQFLFEYFSETQRNKGNFPGRFSGRQFSNSRSEMNVSTLELGDSALYLCASSRTGAGTEAFFGQGTRLTVV.

The CDR3 region is CASSFGGAYNEQFF. The CDR3 bases are TGCGCCAGCAGCTTCGGCGGCGCCTACAATGAGCAGTTCTTC. J is TRBJ2-1 and V is TRBV5-1, with unresolved D. The V gene's germline CDR1 is SGHRS and CDR2 YFSETQ. V was shortened by 2 bases and J by 2 bases, with 8 bases between the two germline ends. The CDR3 covers 14 residues. Based on the CDR3 plus reference TRBV5-1 and TRBJ2-1, the full variable domain is KAGVTQTPRYLIKTRGQQVTLSCSPISGHRSVSWYQQTPGQGLQFLFEYFSETQRNKGNFPGRFSGRQFSNSRSEMNVSTLELGDSALYLCASSFGGAYNEQFFGPGTRLTVL.

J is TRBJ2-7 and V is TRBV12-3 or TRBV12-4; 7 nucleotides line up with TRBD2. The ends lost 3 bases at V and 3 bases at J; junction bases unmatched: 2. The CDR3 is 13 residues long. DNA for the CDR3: TGTGCCAGCAGTTTCGGGGGGATCTACGAGCAGTACTTC. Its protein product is CASSFGGIYEQYF.

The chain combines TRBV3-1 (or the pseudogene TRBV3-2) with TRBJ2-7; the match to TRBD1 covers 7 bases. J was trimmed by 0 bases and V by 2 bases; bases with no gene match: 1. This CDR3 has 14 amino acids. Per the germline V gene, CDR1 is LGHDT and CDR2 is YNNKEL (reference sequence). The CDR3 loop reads CASSQTGVSYEQYF. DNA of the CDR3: TGTGCCAGCAGCCAAACAGGGGTCTCCTACGAGCAGTACTTC.

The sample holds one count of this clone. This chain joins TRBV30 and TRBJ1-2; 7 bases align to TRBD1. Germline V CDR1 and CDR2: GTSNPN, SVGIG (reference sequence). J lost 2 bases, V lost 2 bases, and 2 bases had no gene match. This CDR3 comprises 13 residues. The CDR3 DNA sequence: TGTGCCTGGAGTAGAGGGGGCAACTATGGCTACACCTTC. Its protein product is CAWSRGGNYGYTF.

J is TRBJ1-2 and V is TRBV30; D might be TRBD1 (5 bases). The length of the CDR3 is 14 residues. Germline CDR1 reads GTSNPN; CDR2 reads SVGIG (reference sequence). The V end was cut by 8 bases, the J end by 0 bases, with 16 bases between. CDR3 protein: CAGGSNRANYGYTF. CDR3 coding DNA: TGTGCCGGGGGGTCCAATCGAGCTAACTATGGCTACACCTTC.

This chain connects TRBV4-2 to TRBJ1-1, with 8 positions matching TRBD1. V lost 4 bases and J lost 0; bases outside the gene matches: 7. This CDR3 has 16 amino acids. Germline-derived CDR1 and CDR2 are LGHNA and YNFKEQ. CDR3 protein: CASSPQQGGMNTEAFF. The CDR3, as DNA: TGTGCCAGCAGCCCCCAACAGGGGGGGATGAACACTGAAGCTTTCTTT.

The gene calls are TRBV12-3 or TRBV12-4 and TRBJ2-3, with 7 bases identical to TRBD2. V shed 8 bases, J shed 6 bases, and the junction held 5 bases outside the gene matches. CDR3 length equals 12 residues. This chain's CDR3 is CASGGGHDTQYF. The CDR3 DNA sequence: TGTGCCAGCGGGGGGGGTCACGATACGCAGTATTTT.

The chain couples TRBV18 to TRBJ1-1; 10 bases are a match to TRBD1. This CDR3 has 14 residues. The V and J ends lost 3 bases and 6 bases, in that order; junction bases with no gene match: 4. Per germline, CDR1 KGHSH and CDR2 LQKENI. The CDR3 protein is CASSPAGQGSEAFF. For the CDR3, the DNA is TGTGCCAGCTCACCCGCGGGACAGGGGTCTGAAGCTTTCTTT.

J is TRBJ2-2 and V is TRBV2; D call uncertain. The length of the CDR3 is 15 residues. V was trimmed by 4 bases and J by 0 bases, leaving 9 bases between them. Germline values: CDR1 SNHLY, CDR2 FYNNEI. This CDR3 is CASSGGFANTGELFF. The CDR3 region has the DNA TGTGCCAGCAGTGGAGGCTTCGCGAACACCGGGGAGCTGTTTTTT.

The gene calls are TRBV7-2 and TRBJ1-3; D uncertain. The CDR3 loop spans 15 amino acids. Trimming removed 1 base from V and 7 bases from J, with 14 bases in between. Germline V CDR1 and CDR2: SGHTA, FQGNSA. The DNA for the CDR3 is TGTGCCAGCAGCTTAGGTGTCCCGTCACAGAACACCATATATTTT. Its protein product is CASSLGVPSQNTIYF.

DNA for the CDR3: TGCGCCAGCAGCCGCGCCGGGACAGGGGGCACAGATACGCAGTATTTT. Encoded protein: CASSRAGTGGTDTQYF. The chain uses TRBV5-1 and TRBJ2-3; 10 bases line up with TRBD1. With 4 bases clipped from V and 1 base from J, the junction kept 6 bases outside the gene matches. The CDR3 loop spans 16 amino acids. The germline V gene encodes CDR1 SGHRS and CDR2 YFSETQ.

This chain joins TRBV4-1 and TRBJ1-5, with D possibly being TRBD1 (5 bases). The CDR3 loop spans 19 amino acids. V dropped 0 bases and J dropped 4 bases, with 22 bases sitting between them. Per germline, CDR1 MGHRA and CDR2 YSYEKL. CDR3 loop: CASSQDPLGGGTFNQPQHF. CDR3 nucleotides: TGCGCCAGCAGCCAAGATCCATTGGGGGGGGGAACCTTTAATCAGCCCCAGCATTTT.

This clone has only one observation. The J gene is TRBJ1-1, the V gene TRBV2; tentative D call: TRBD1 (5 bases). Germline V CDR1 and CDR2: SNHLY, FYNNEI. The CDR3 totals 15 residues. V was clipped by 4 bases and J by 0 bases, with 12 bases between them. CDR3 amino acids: CASSASVGVNTEAFF. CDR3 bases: TGTGCCAGCAGTGCTTCTGTAGGGGTGAACACTGAAGCTTTCTTT.

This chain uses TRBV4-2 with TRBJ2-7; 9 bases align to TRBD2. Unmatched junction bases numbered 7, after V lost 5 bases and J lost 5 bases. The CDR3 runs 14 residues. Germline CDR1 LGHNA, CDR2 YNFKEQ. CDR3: CASSIGTSNDEQYF. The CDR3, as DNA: TGTGCCAGCAGCATCGGGACTAGCAACGACGAGCAGTACTTC.

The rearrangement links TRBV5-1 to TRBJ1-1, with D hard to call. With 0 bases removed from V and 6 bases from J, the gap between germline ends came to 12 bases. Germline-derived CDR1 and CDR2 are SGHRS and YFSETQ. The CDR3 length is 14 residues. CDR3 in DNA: TGCGCCAGCAGCTTGGTTCCGGGAGTGGCTGAAGCTTTCTTT. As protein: CASSLVPGVAEAFF.

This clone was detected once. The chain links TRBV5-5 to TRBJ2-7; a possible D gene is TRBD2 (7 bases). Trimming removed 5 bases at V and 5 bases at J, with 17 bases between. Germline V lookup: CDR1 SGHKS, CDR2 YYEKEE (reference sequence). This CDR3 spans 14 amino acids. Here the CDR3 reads CASRDWGGPHEQYF. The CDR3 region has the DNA TGTGCCAGCAGGGATTGGGGGGGGCCACACGAGCAGTACTTC.

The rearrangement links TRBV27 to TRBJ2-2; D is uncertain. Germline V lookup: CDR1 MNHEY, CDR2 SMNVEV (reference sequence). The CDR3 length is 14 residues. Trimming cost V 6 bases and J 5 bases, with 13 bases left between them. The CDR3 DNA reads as TGTGCCAGCAGGCTCTCTACCTTGACCGGGGAGCTGTTTTTT. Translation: CASRLSTLTGELFF.

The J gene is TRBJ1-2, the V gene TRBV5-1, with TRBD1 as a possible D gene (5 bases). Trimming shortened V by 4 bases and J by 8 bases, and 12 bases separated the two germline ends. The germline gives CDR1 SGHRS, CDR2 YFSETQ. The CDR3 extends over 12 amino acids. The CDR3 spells CASSLGHGGYTF. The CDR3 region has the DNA TGCGCCAGCAGCCTCGGACACGGGGGCTACACCTTC.

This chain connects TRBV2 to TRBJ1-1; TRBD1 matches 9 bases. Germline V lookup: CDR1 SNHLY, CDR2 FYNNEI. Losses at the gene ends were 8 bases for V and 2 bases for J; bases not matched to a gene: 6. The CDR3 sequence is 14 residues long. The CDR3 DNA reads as TGTGCCAGCTGCACGACAGGGGGAAACACTGAAGCTTTCTTT. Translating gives CASCTTGGNTEAFF.

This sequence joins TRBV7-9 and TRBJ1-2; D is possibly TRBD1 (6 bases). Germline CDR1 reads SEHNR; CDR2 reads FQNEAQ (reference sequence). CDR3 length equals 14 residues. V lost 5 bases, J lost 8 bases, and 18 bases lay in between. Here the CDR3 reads CASSITGTSRGYTF. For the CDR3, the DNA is TGTGCCAGCAGCATTACCGGGACATCTCGAGGCTACACCTTC.

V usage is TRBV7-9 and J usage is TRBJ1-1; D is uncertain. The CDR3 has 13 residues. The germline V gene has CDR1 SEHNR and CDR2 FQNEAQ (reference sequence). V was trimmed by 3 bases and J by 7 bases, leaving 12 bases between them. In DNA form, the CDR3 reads TGTGCCAGCAGCTTGAGGCAGAAAGGTGAAGCTTTCTTT. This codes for CASSLRQKGEAFF.

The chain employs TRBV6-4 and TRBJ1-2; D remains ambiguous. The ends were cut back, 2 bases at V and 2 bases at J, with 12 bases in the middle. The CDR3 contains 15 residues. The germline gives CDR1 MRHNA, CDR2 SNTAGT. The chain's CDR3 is CASSDGSGGNYGYTF. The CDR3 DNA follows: TGTGCCAGCAGTGACGGAAGTGGAGGGAACTATGGCTACACCTTC.